This note documents a single TCR beta chain sequence. The antigen remains undetermined. The V gene's germline CDR1 is LNHDA and CDR2 SQIVND (reference sequence). The V and J ends lost 9 bases and 4 bases respectively, with 15 bases between them. The CDR3 runs 13 residues. This entry belongs to a study of T cell repertoires in cytomegalovirus infection. On the study more broadly: A matching HLA type, together with CMV infection, was signaled by public TCR beta signatures. Points from the study as a whole: The ex vivo response showed dominance by HLA-C-restricted CMV-specific TCR beta clonotypes. Using cumulative public TCR beta family frequency, the authors identified those who carried CMV together with the relevant HLA.

TCRdb re-called the reads through MiXCR, storing one row per CDR3 protein. The table shows 200,000 to 300,000 distinct CDR3 sequences, with roughly an eighth occurring only once. The chain combines TRBV19 with TRBJ1-2; possibly TRBD1 for D (5 bases). The sequence came from a human donor in good health (CMV status not recorded). Some clones in this sample may be carry-over from other donors' samples. The sample comprised PBMCs. CDR3 residues: CASQRRGLYGYTF. The CDR3 nucleotides read TGTGCCAGCCAACGGCGGGGCCTCTATGGCTACACCTTC.